This T cell receptor (beta chain) was captured by sequencing in a study of cytomegalovirus exposure and HLA in healthy donors (dated by TCRdb to the late 2010s). As for the study more broadly: An earlier analysis of roughly 500 of the donors reported approximately 300 Gb of sequence data and more than 90 million unique TCR beta sequences from 150 million to 200 million T cells. About 280 gigabases of sequencing data and roughly 90 million unique TCR sequences were included in an early release covering about 600 HLA-typed donors. Of the roughly 400 genotyped donors, approximately 82% fell in the genetic ancestry cluster associated with self-reported Caucasian donors. The aim of the study was to test whether cataloging public T cell receptors could identify signatures of past pathogen exposure. Using immunosequencing, the study profiled T cell repertoires from 640 or so subjects and related those repertoires to cytomegalovirus serostatus. A separate validation cohort of about 110 different subjects was used in addition to the 666-subject first cohort. High-throughput TCR immunosequencing, statistical association of individual TCRs with disease status, and machine learning were combined to predict cytomegalovirus infection status. To study patterns of TCR occurrence, a later analysis re-analyzed previously published TCR beta repertoires from around 700 donors and added high-resolution HLA genotyping. The later analysis used no new phenotypic data to find candidate immune exposures, relying instead on TCR beta sequences and their occurrence across donors. In an earlier analysis of several hundred of the donors, high-throughput TCR beta sequencing was used to judge whether each TCR beta V gene segment behaved as functional or pseudogenic. Donor age, sex, ethnicity and CMV serostatus were compiled alongside the repertoire data. A later genetic analysis used genome-wide SNP genotypes for about three fifths of the 666 donors, treating that subset as a discovery cohort. All discovery cohort repertoires had been generated using a single sequencing platform. HLA typing included class I and class II loci at four-digit resolution. The number of donors typed differed by locus, with roughly 629-640 for A, B, C, DRB1 and DQB1, 522 for DQA1, approximately 570 for DPA1, and under 490 for DPB1. Several DR-DQ haplotypes were treated as single units for association and clustering because of strong linkage in the cohort. Among some 400 genotyped donors of the cohort, an average of roughly 240,000 unique TCR beta nucleotide sequences were sequenced per donor, 15% to 20% of them non-productive.

V is pared back by 3 bases and J by 1 base, with 10 bases lying between the germline termini. The germline V gene specifies SGHTA as CDR1 and FQGNSA as CDR2. The CDR3 holds 15 amino acids from the cysteine to the phenylalanine. CDR3 DNA only is kept here, 45 bases in frame from base 1. As for this clone: Its antigen is currently not known. The input lacks base qualities; no much larger clone sits a single base away.

Libraries were prepared through the immunoSEQ multiplex PCR assay. For the multiplex PCR, a mixture combining 60 forward primers for TCR Vbeta segments and 13 reverse primers for TCR Jbeta segments was used. Amplification of the CDR3 region of rearranged TCR beta genes was performed with a multiplex PCR assay on genomic DNA. The Illumina HiSeq System was used to sequence the amplified TCR beta libraries as 87-base-pair reads. The study's own analysis went as follows. In a later analysis, tens of millions of unique TCR beta chains were counted across the 666 repertoires, and around 10 million of these chains were shared by at least two donors. Raw reads were error-corrected and collapsed into unique sequences with a nearest-neighbor algorithm that merged closely related sequences to remove PCR and sequencing errors. CDR3 sequences were aligned to IMGT reference sequences to assign V, D and J gene segments. For a sequence to be retained, a match of at least six nucleotides to both a V gene segment and a J gene segment was required. Rearrangements were called productive when the CDR3 lacked stop codons and stayed in frame with V and J; all others were non-productive. Following IMGT convention, CDR3 was defined as the stretch from the second conserved V-encoded cysteine up to the conserved J-encoded phenylalanine. The earlier analysis of 500 to 750 of the donors excluded any sequence lacking an unambiguous match to a single V gene segment. In an earlier analysis of some 590 of the donors, a V segment was called functional when productive rearrangements were above 56.7%, and segregating when the standard deviation between donors exceeded 5%. A statistical classification framework was developed to diagnose cytomegalovirus status using the catalog of TCR beta chain sequences. V and J gene assignment, in a later analysis, came from comparing TCR nucleotide sequences with IMGT/GENE-DB human TR gene sequences. Using the TCRdist pipeline, a later analysis assigned CDR3 sequences along with most-parsimonious VDJ recombination scenarios. In a later analysis, each TCR beta chain was defined by its CDR3 amino acid sequence together with its V-gene family, and reads lacking a unique V-gene family were excluded. As a way to deal with suspected cross-contamination and a sequencing artifact, a later analysis dropped hundreds of nucleotide sequences that were highly shared and had low generation probability. A later analysis calculated a clonal expansion index for each public chain from normalized within-repertoire ranks of inferred template counts. Generation probabilities in a later analysis came from a VDJ recombination model fitted to out-of-frame rearrangements, and those results were checked against IGoR. A later analysis scored TCR-TCR, TCR-HLA and TCR-CMV co-occurrence with hypergeometric tests, applying a repertoire-size bias correction to TCR pairs. In a later analysis, false discovery rates were estimated by permuting HLA or CMV assignments 20 times. In a later analysis, co-occurring TCRs were grouped using DBSCAN, with TCRdist sequence similarity added in when clustering inside HLA-allele-positive subsets. For co-occurrence clustering, repertoires with fewer than 30,000 or more than 120,000 public chains were excluded, along with a handful of repertoires with anomalous nucleotide sharing. TCRdb carries this immuneACCESS record with in-frame sequences only. Its versions omit some clonotypes, under half of them owing to an unresolved V gene in the studies checked, with the rest unexplained. V and J calls plus clone size are reproduced from that table; the DNA served to infer D and trimming. Here the sample has 150,000 to 200,000 clones; 60% to 85% occur a single time. Together, the top ten hold roughly 7% of the sample.

The cohort comprised 710 or so healthy bone marrow donors. Cohort members were all nominally healthy when sampled, although unrecorded immune exposures were likely present. The donor was CMV seropositive and was included in the group of some 290 seropositive cohort members. Each donor provided a peripheral blood sample, and peripheral blood mononuclear cells were used for TCR beta sequencing. Genomic DNA extraction from the blood cell samples was performed with the Qiagen DNeasy Blood Extraction Kit. Overall results and qualifications from the work: A few of the identified cytomegalovirus-associated TCR beta chains were confirmed in vitro to be specific for cytomegalovirus antigens. The authors suggested that the approach could potentially be extended to other disease states and immunological phenotypes. Roughly uniform sequencing depth across donors was assumed in presence/absence analyses, although this assumption may not hold. The only immune exposure information available for the cohort was CMV serostatus. Broadly in line with IMGT annotations, most TCR beta V segments showed up in productive rearrangements about 87% or about 30% of the time in an earlier analysis of 450 to 600 of the donors. Cytomegalovirus status was reported to be diagnosed by the classifier with high specificity and sensitivity in both the original and validation cohorts. The study listed 170 or so TCR beta chains as associated with cytomegalovirus. Across donors, most TCR sequences were observed very rarely, whereas some public TCRs were present in many individuals. Specific HLA alleles were associated with 18,000 or so TCR beta sequences at a false discovery rate of 0.05 in a later analysis. Because counts were too low, seventeen rarely observed V segments, including chromosome 9 orphons, were left out of the earlier analysis of about 500 of the donors. Because HLA typing was missing for some donors at each locus, association tests included only the typed subset. A later analysis found that most CMV-associated TCR beta chains appeared HLA-restricted, with HLA associations seemingly driven largely by CMV exposure. In this cohort, only TCR beta chains were sequenced, and detectable features were limited by the absence of alpha or paired-chain data. According to a later analysis, parvovirus B19, influenza, CMV and Epstein-Barr virus appeared linked to several top co-occurrence clusters. In a later genetic analysis, a missense DCLRE1C variant was associated with V-gene and J-gene trimming of TCR beta chains, and the association was replicated in an independent cohort. A further reported finding was that TCR beta sequences accurately predicted the HLA-A and HLA-B alleles for most subjects in the first cohort. Strong co-occurrence of HLA alleles, especially DR and DQ, made assigning TCR associations to individual alleles difficult. A later genetic analysis reported fewer N-insertions in productive TCRs among donors in an Asian-associated ancestry cluster than the approximately 700-donor mean. A later analysis found that HLA-associated TCR beta chains were more clonally expanded and had lower generation probabilities than equally common non-associated chains. A cluster of highly shared sequence variants was judged likely to be a technical artifact of the sequencing pipeline. Correlated functional status among segregating V segments might reflect linkage disequilibrium, but an unknown experimental factor could not be ruled out. Some IMGT-functional V segments, including TRBV6-2 and TRBV6-3, could not be told apart with the 87-base-pair reads, so those segments were excluded. A later analysis found that TCR association rates varied across HLA loci, with DRB1 alleles showing the most associated TCRs and HLA-C alleles the fewest.

Sequencing used PBMCs. The rearranged chain carries TRBV7-2 and TRBJ1-3; matching of 5 bases hints at TRBD1 as the D gene. The source of this sequence is a male donor in good health and CMV-seropositive. DNA sequence: TGTGCCAGCAGCTTCGGGGGGGGTTCTGGAAACACCATATATTTT. The translation is CASSFGGGSGNTIYF. With the rest looked up from the reference TRBV7-2 and TRBJ1-3 genes rather than sequenced, the full variable domain is GAGVSQSPSNKVTEKGKDVELRCDPISGHTALYWYRQSLGQGLEFLIYFQGNSAPDKSGLPSDRFSAERTGGSVSTLTIQRTQQEDSAVYLCASSFGGGSGNTIYFGEGSWLTVV.